These 17 T cell receptor beta chains share one sample of origin, sequenced in a study of T cell changes during pregnancy in multiple sclerosis. Sequenced by immunoSEQ multiplex PCR; TCRdb stores in-frame clones only, minus some. Here the sample spans roughly 100,000 clones, under 95% being singletons. Sample: peripheral blood, taken before pregnancy. The receptor set was obtained from a female donor with multiple sclerosis, enrolled in a pregnancy study.

The genes are TRBV25-1 and TRBJ1-2, with 9 bases fitting TRBD1. The CDR3 totals 15 residues. The trim removed 2 bases at V and 7 bases at J, leaving 8 bases unmatched. CDR1 MGHDK and CDR2 SYGVNS come from the germline V gene. CDR3 amino acids: CASSEGTGNFGGYTF. As DNA, the CDR3 is TGTGCCAGCAGTGAAGGGACAGGGAACTTTGGTGGCTACACCTTC.

V and J are TRBV27 and TRBJ2-7, with a possible D match to TRBD1 (5 bases). V was clipped by 7 bases and J by 5 bases, with 15 bases between them. Germline CDR1 and CDR2: MNHEY and SMNVEV (reference sequence). This CDR3 is 13 amino acids long. This CDR3 reads CASMSQGGHEQYF. DNA of the CDR3: TGTGCCAGCATGTCTCAGGGTGGCCACGAGCAGTACTTC.

V gene TRBV7-9 combines with J gene TRBJ1-1; TRBD1 matches at 10 bases. There are 13 residues in the CDR3. Trimming took 4 bases from V and 5 from J; bases not matched to a gene: 1. Germline V gives CDR1 SEHNR, CDR2 FQNEAQ (reference sequence). CDR3 nucleotide sequence: TGTGCCAGCAGCTGGGACAGGGGTACTGAAGCTTTCTTT. This codes for CASSWDRGTEAFF.

In its sample, this clone was seen once. The chain recombines TRBV28 with TRBJ2-1; 10 bases fit TRBD2. The CDR3 extends over 13 amino acids. Germline CDR1 and CDR2: MDHEN and SYDVKM. Trimming cost V 7 bases and J 9 bases; bases outside gene matches: 6. This CDR3 is CASNPSGSGEQFF. The CDR3, as DNA: TGTGCCAGCAACCCTAGCGGGAGCGGTGAGCAGTTCTTC. Full variable domain (remainder filled in from reference TRBV28 and TRBJ2-1): DVKVTQSSRYLVKRTGEKVFLECVQDMDHENMFWYRQDPGLGLRLIYFSYDVKMKEKGDIPEGYSVSREKKERFSLILESASTNQTSMYLCASNPSGSGEQFFGPGTRLTVL.

The chain joins TRBV7-3 to TRBJ2-7; the D is unclear. From germline, CDR1 is SGHTA and CDR2 FQGTGA. The CDR3 is made up of 14 amino acids. Trimming stripped 1 base from V and 1 base from J, with 8 bases between. CDR3 amino acids: CASSLSSGSYEQYF. The CDR3 DNA follows: TGTGCCAGCAGCTTAAGTTCCGGGTCCTACGAGCAGTACTTC.

The rearrangement links TRBV27 to TRBJ2-1; D gene ambiguous. With 3 bases removed from V and 2 bases from J, the gap between germline ends came to 17 bases. The CDR3 totals 17 residues. Germline V lookup: CDR1 MNHEY, CDR2 SMNVEV (reference sequence). The CDR3 region is CASSFTNGVFPYNEQFF. The CDR3 nucleotides are TGTGCCAGCAGTTTCACGAATGGAGTTTTTCCCTACAATGAGCAGTTCTTC.

J is TRBJ2-5 and V is TRBV5-6; 12 nucleotides match TRBD1. This CDR3 comprises 16 residues. Per the germline V gene, CDR1 is SGHDT and CDR2 is YYEEEE. Trimming removed 1 base from V and 5 bases from J; junction bases left unmatched: 6. This CDR3 is CASSLLGTGGEETQYF. CDR3 nucleotides: TGTGCCAGCAGCTTGCTCGGGACAGGGGGCGAGGAGACCCAGTACTTC.

V usage is TRBV7-9 and J usage is TRBJ2-5, with 15 positions matching TRBD2. In germline, CDR1 is SEHNR, CDR2 FQNEAQ (reference sequence). The CDR3 is made up of 17 amino acids. V gave up 5 bases and J gave up 4 bases; unmatched junction bases: 8. As DNA, the CDR3 is TGTGCCAGCAGCCCATGGACTAGCGGGGGGGCAGGAGAGACCCAGTACTTC. Protein: CASSPWTSGGAGETQYF.

This clone has more than one count but fewer than ten. Here the CDR3 DNA reads TGTGCCAGCAGTCATGACTCCACCGCTGAAGCTTTCTTT. Encoded protein: CASSHDSTAEAFF. The rearrangement joins TRBV6-5 to TRBJ1-1, with no clear D. Germline V gene data show CDR1 as MNHEY and CDR2 as SVGAGI. This CDR3 is 13 amino acids long. V shed 5 bases and J shed 6 bases, with 13 bases lying between them.

The V gene is TRBV5-1, the J gene TRBJ2-1; maybe TRBD2 (6 bases). This CDR3 comprises 15 residues. CDR1 is SGHRS and CDR2 is YFSETQ in the germline V gene. Between the trimmed V and J ends, which lost 7 bases and 3 bases, there was a span of 17 bases. In DNA form, the CDR3 reads TGCGCCAGCTCAGAAGGACTACTCTTCTACAATGAGCAGTTCTTC. It yields the protein CASSEGLLFYNEQFF.

The chain combines TRBV9 with TRBJ1-2; TRBD1 might be the D (5 bases). This CDR3 contains 14 residues. Germline V gene sequence: CDR1 SGDLS, CDR2 YYNGEE. Trimming shortened V by 3 bases and J by 3 bases, and 12 bases separated the two germline ends. This chain's CDR3 is CASSATGGDYGYTF. The CDR3 DNA follows: TGTGCCAGCAGCGCGACCGGGGGGGACTATGGCTACACCTTC.

The J gene is TRBJ1-1, the V gene TRBV4-3; D may be TRBD1 (5 bases). V gave up 1 base and J gave up 2 bases, with 14 bases separating them. Per the germline V gene, CDR1 is LGHNA and CDR2 is YSLEER. The CDR3 runs 16 residues. The CDR3 reads CASSQVWQGGNTEAFF. Here the CDR3 DNA reads TGCGCCAGCAGCCAAGTATGGCAGGGTGGAAACACTGAAGCTTTCTTT.

The V call is TRBV7-8, the J call TRBJ1-2, with D unclear. The CDR3 consists of 16 residues. Germline V gene lookup returns CDR1 SGHVS and CDR2 FQNEAQ. The V end lost 3 bases, the J end lost 2 bases, and 16 bases lay between the germline ends. In nucleotides, the CDR3 is TGTGCCAGCAGCTTGATACACAGCCGATCCAACTATGGCTACACCTTC. This sequence encodes CASSLIHSRSNYGYTF.

The rearrangement uses TRBV7-9 and TRBJ2-2; possible D gene TRBD2, 6 bases. V was cut by 6 bases and J by 0 bases, with 14 bases left in between. Per the germline V gene, CDR1 is SEHNR and CDR2 is FQNEAQ (reference sequence). This CDR3 is built from 16 residues. DNA for the CDR3: TGTGCCAGCAGGCGAGACGGGAGCTCGAACACCGGGGAGCTGTTTTTT. This translates into CASRRDGSSNTGELFF.

The chain carries TRBV6-5 and TRBJ1-2, with D possibly matching TRBD1 (5 bases). Looked up from germline, CDR1 is MNHEY and CDR2 is SVGAGI. V was pared by 5 bases and J by 7 bases, with 20 bases between. This CDR3 contains 15 residues. The DNA for the CDR3 is TGTGCCAGCAGTAAACCCGACAGATTAAATGCTGGCTACACCTTC. This encodes CASSKPDRLNAGYTF.

The chain combines TRBV4-1 with TRBJ2-1; TRBD2 matches at 10 bases. Germline CDR1 and CDR2: MGHRA and YSYEKL. There are 17 residues in the CDR3. V was pared by 0 bases and J by 7 bases, with 9 bases of the junction left unmatched. The CDR3: CASSQENIAGGGNEQFF. CDR3 DNA sequence: TGCGCCAGCAGCCAAGAAAATATAGCGGGGGGAGGAAATGAGCAGTTCTTC.

This sequence joins TRBV28 and TRBJ2-1; the D gene is possibly TRBD2 (6 bases). Trimming cost V 7 bases and J 5 bases, with 21 bases left between them. CDR3 size: 16 residues. The germline gives CDR1 MDHEN, CDR2 SYDVKM. CDR3 in amino acids: CASTPQHMDYHNEQFF. The CDR3 DNA is TGTGCCAGCACCCCTCAGCACATGGACTACCACAATGAGCAGTTCTTC.